This passage covers 32 T cell receptor beta chains from one sample sequenced in a study of tumour-infiltrating T cells in Burkitt lymphoma. Data came from immunoSEQ multiplex PCR; TCRdb stores just in-frame clones and leaves some out. The table has approximately 15,000 clones, around four fifths seen once. The sequenced sample was tumor tissue. The receptors were gathered from a human donor with diffuse large B-cell lymphoma.

V and J are TRBV18 and TRBJ2-7; a weak D match, TRBD2 (5 bases). The CDR3 contains 14 residues. CDR1 and CDR2 (germline): KGHSH, LQKENI. V was clipped by 3 bases and J by 9 bases, with 18 bases between them. The DNA of the CDR3 is TGTGCCAGCTCACCCAACCCCCGGGGTGAAGGGCAGTACTTC. Amino acid sequence: CASSPNPRGEGQYF.

This chain uses TRBV11-1 with TRBJ1-1; 7 bases map to TRBD1. CDR3 size: 15 residues. The V and J ends lost 1 base and 5 bases, in that order; junction bases with no gene match: 7. Germline V lookup: CDR1 SGHAT, CDR2 FQDESV (reference sequence). The CDR3 loop is CASSLESGGRTEAFF. Written as DNA, the CDR3 is TGTGCCAGCAGCTTAGAGTCAGGGGGAAGGACTGAAGCTTTCTTT. Full variable domain (remainder filled in from reference TRBV11-1 and TRBJ1-1): EAEVAQSPRYKITEKSQAVAFWCDPISGHATLYWYRQILGQGPELLVQFQDESVVDDSQLPKDRFSAERLKGVDSTLKIQPAELGDSAMYLCASSLESGGRTEAFFGQGTRLTVV.

Here the CDR3 reads CASSSEFQETQYF. The DNA for the CDR3 is TGTGCCAGCAGCTCGGAGTTCCAAGAGACCCAGTACTTC. The V and J genes are TRBV7-2 and TRBJ2-5; D is unclear. Germline CDR1 is SGHTA and CDR2 is FQGNSA. The ends were cut back, 4 bases at V and 1 base at J, with 7 bases in the middle. CDR3 length: 13 residues.

The chain has TRBV7-9 and TRBJ1-1, with a tentative D call TRBD1 (5 bases). This CDR3 is built from 13 residues. Trimming took 4 bases from V and 11 from J, leaving 17 bases between them. Germline CDR1 is SEHNR and CDR2 is FQNEAQ (reference sequence). As DNA, the CDR3 is TGTGCCAGCAGCTCCGGGACCGGGGGGAGTGCTTTCTTT. It specifies CASSSGTGGSAFF. Full variable domain (remainder filled in from reference TRBV7-9 and TRBJ1-1): DTGVSQNPRHKITKRGQNVTFRCDPISEHNRLYWYRQTLGQGPEFLTYFQNEAQLEKSRLLSDRFSAERPKGSFSTLEIQRTEQGDSAMYLCASSSGTGGSAFFGQGTRLTVV.

This chain connects TRBV4-3 to TRBJ2-1, with a weak D call TRBD2 (6 bases). The CDR3 sequence is 16 residues long. Trimming stripped 2 bases from V and 0 bases from J, with 11 bases between. The germline V gene has CDR1 LGHNA and CDR2 YSLEER. The CDR3 region has the DNA TGCGCCAGCAGCCAATACCGGGACTTCTCCTACAATGAGCAGTTCTTC. This translates into CASSQYRDFSYNEQFF.

V usage is TRBV9 and J usage is TRBJ2-1; 8 bases are shared with TRBD2. V lost 2 bases to trimming and J lost 6 bases; unmatched junction nucleotides: 7. CDR1 and CDR2 (germline): SGDLS, YYNGEE. The CDR3 sequence is 15 residues long. CDR3 nucleotides: TGTGCCAGCAGCGTTTCGGGAGGGCCAGCCAATGAGCAGTTCTTC. Protein sequence: CASSVSGGPANEQFF.

The rearrangement joins TRBV18 to TRBJ1-2, with a weak D call TRBD1 (6 bases). With 0 bases removed from V and 1 base from J, the gap between germline ends came to 12 bases. This CDR3 has 16 residues. Germline CDR1 KGHSH, CDR2 LQKENI. In nucleotides, the CDR3 is TGTGCCAGCTCACCACCGAACAGGGTTAATAACTATGGCTACACCTTC. It is translated as CASSPPNRVNNYGYTF.

This clone has more than one count but fewer than ten. The chain is built from TRBV6-5 and TRBJ1-2; 8 nucleotides line up with TRBD1. Germline assignment: CDR1 MNHEY and CDR2 SVGAGI. With V trimmed by 6 bases and J by 4 bases, 7 bases remained unmatched. This CDR3 has 14 amino acids. In DNA form, the CDR3 reads TGTGCCAGCAGCCTCTCCGGGACAGGCTATGGCTACACCTTC. As protein: CASSLSGTGYGYTF.

This rearrangement joins TRBV4-3 to TRBJ2-5; D unclear. Looked up from germline, CDR1 is LGHNA and CDR2 is YSLEER. Trimming cost V 1 base and J 4 bases, with 7 bases left between them. The CDR3 loop spans 13 amino acids. CDR3 in DNA: TGCGCCAGCAGCCAAGGGTGGGGAGAGACCCAGTACTTC. It specifies CASSQGWGETQYF.

About this clone: The same CDR3 also results from other DNA sequences found in this sample. The V and J genes are TRBV9 and TRBJ2-4; D ambiguous. The V gene lost 0 bases and the J gene lost 9 bases, with 7 bases spanning the gap. CDR1 is SGDLS and CDR2 is YYNGEE in the germline V gene. The CDR3 sequence is 12 residues long. The CDR3, as DNA: TGTGCCAGCAGCGTAGATTGGGGCATTCAGTACTTC. Translated, it gives CASSVDWGIQYF.

The chain recombines TRBV5-6 with TRBJ2-2; 10 bases map to TRBD2. V lost 4 bases and J lost 3; bases outside the gene matches: 15. The CDR3 extends over 19 amino acids. CDR1 SGHDT and CDR2 YYEEEE come from the germline V gene. The CDR3 region has the DNA TGTGCCAGCAGCCACAACTTAGCGGGGGGACACCGCTACACCGGGGAGCTGTTTTTT. Translating gives CASSHNLAGGHRYTGELFF.

CDR3 DNA sequence: TGCGCCAGCAGCTTCGAAGCCCCCAACGAGCAGTACTTC. Its translation is CASSFEAPNEQYF. This rearrangement joins TRBV5-1 to TRBJ2-7; the D is unclear. Germline CDR1 reads SGHRS; CDR2 reads YFSETQ. The germline V and J ends were trimmed by 2 bases and 5 bases, with 11 bases remaining between them. CDR3 length equals 13 residues.

The chain couples TRBV7-2 to TRBJ1-2, with D possibly TRBD1 on 5 matching bases. The germline V gene encodes CDR1 SGHTA and CDR2 FQGNSA. The CDR3 length is 14 residues. Trimming took 2 bases from V and 6 from J, leaving 13 bases between them. The CDR3 here is CASSLRAGLDGYTF. Here the CDR3 DNA reads TGTGCCAGCAGCTTAAGGGCAGGGTTGGATGGCTACACCTTC.

The chain employs TRBV7-2 and TRBJ1-5; the match to TRBD1 covers 8 bases. The CDR3 has 14 amino acids. The J segment lost 7 bases and the V segment lost 4 bases, leaving 6 bases of the junction unmatched. Germline CDR1 and CDR2: SGHTA and FQGNSA. The CDR3 DNA follows: TGTGCCAGCAGCTCAGGGGGCCCAGGGCAGCCCCAGCATTTT. It specifies CASSSGGPGQPQHF. Full variable domain (remainder filled in from reference TRBV7-2 and TRBJ1-5): GAGVSQSPSNKVTEKGKDVELRCDPISGHTALYWYRQSLGQGLEFLIYFQGNSAPDKSGLPSDRFSAERTGGSVSTLTIQRTQQEDSAVYLCASSSGGPGQPQHFGDGTRLSIL.

CDR3 loop: CASSLGGSFDEQYF. CDR3 DNA sequence: TGCGCCAGCAGCTTGGGGGGGAGTTTCGACGAGCAGTACTTC. The chain uses TRBV5-1 and TRBJ2-7; D is perhaps TRBD1 or TRBD2 (5 bases each). The germline V gene encodes CDR1 SGHRS and CDR2 YFSETQ. With 0 bases removed from V and 5 bases from J, the gap between germline ends came to 12 bases. The CDR3 is 14 residues long.

The CDR3 DNA follows: TGTGCCAGCAGCTTGTCCCTACAGGGAACCCAAGAGACCCAGTACTTC. Residues: CASSLSLQGTQETQYF. The chain combines TRBV5-6 with TRBJ2-5; maybe TRBD1 (6 bases). V lost 1 base and J lost 1, with 14 bases in between. The CDR3 has 16 amino acids. Germline loops: CDR1 SGHDT, CDR2 YYEEEE. Full variable domain (missing parts from reference TRBV5-6 and TRBJ2-5): DAGVTQSPTHLIKTRGQQVTLRCSPKSGHDTVSWYQQALGQGPQFIFQYYEEEERQRGNFPDRFSGHQFPNYSSELNVNALLLGDSALYLCASSLSLQGTQETQYFGPGTRLLVL.

The chain couples TRBV7-2 to TRBJ2-7; D remains ambiguous. CDR1 is SGHTA and CDR2 is FQGNSA in the germline V gene. Trimming removed 2 bases at V and 2 bases at J, with 10 bases between. The length of the CDR3 is 14 residues. CDR3 nucleotide sequence: TGTGCCAGCAGCTTAATCGCGTTGACCTACGAGCAGTACTTC. This encodes CASSLIALTYEQYF. The entire variable domain, with the rest obtained from reference TRBV7-2 and TRBJ2-7, is as follows: GAGVSQSPSNKVTEKGKDVELRCDPISGHTALYWYRQSLGQGLEFLIYFQGNSAPDKSGLPSDRFSAERTGGSVSTLTIQRTQQEDSAVYLCASSLIALTYEQYFGPGTRLTVT.

This CDR3 reads CASSPSTYSTDTQYF. CDR3 bases: TGCGCCAGCAGCCCAAGTACCTACAGCACAGATACGCAGTATTTT. This rearrangement joins TRBV4-3 to TRBJ2-3; no definite D call. The CDR3 sequence is 15 residues long. The germline V gene has CDR1 LGHNA and CDR2 YSLEER. Trimming left V 4 bases short and J 0 bases short, with 11 bases between.

The V gene is TRBV4-3, the J gene TRBJ2-3, with 9 bases lining up with TRBD1. The CDR3 has 16 residues. V shed 1 base and J 5 bases; nucleotides not matched to a gene: 7. The germline CDR1 and CDR2 sequences are LGHNA and YSLEER. The CDR3 here is CASSQAGTGYLDTQYF. The CDR3 nucleotides read TGCGCCAGCAGCCAAGCCGGGACAGGGTATTTAGATACGCAGTATTTT.

J is TRBJ2-7 and V is TRBV2, with TRBD1 identical over 10 bases. V was clipped by 10 bases and J by 2 bases; unmatched bases: 8. CDR1 SNHLY and CDR2 FYNNEI come from the germline V gene. CDR3 length: 14 amino acids. The CDR3 DNA sequence: TGTGCCACCCTAGAAGGGACAGGGGCCTACGAGCAGTACTTC. Encoded protein: CATLEGTGAYEQYF.

The chain recombines TRBV4-1 with TRBJ2-3; TRBD2 agrees at 8 bases. Germline loops: CDR1 MGHRA, CDR2 YSYEKL. The V segment lost 2 bases and the J segment 5 bases; nucleotides outside the gene matches: 6. The CDR3 totals 15 residues. The CDR3 bases are TGCGCCAGCAGCCAACAAGCGGGGGATGGAGATACGCAGTATTTT. Encoded protein: CASSQQAGDGDTQYF.

The gene calls are TRBV27 and TRBJ1-1; D possibly corresponds to TRBD1 (6 bases). Germline values: CDR1 MNHEY, CDR2 SMNVEV (reference sequence). CDR3 length: 13 amino acids. Trimming removed 6 bases at V and 6 bases at J, with 14 bases between. CDR3 in DNA: TGTGCCAGCAGCCCAGACAGGACTTCTGAAGCTTTCTTT. Translated, it gives CASSPDRTSEAFF.

This clone has a single count. The rearrangement joins TRBV6-6 to TRBJ2-1; TRBD1 agrees at 9 bases. The CDR3 has 15 residues. Germline V gene sequence: CDR1 MNHNY, CDR2 SVGAGI (reference sequence). Trimming removed 2 bases from V and 9 bases from J; junction bases left unmatched: 8. The CDR3 here is CASSYPWTGDGEQFF. The CDR3 nucleotides are TGTGCCAGCAGTTACCCCTGGACAGGGGATGGTGAGCAGTTCTTC.

The chain employs TRBV7-2 and TRBJ1-1; D gene ambiguous. Germline V gives CDR1 SGHTA, CDR2 FQGNSA. The CDR3 contains 14 residues. V was cut by 6 bases and J by 1 base, with 12 bases left in between. The CDR3 loop reads CASREIGGNTEAFF. The CDR3 DNA is TGTGCCAGCAGGGAGATAGGAGGGAACACTGAAGCTTTCTTT.

The V and J genes are TRBV6-6 and TRBJ1-5; D gene uncertain. V gave up 6 bases and J gave up 0 bases, with 6 bases separating them. CDR1 and CDR2 (germline): MNHNY, SVGAGI (reference sequence). The CDR3 is 13 residues long. The chain's CDR3 is CASRGHSNQPQHF. The DNA of the CDR3 is TGTGCCAGCAGAGGGCATAGCAATCAGCCCCAGCATTTT.

CDR3 region: CASSLGDPGQPQHF. Here the CDR3 DNA reads TGTGCCAGCAGCTTAGGGGATCCGGGTCAGCCCCAGCATTTT. The V and J genes are TRBV7-9 and TRBJ1-5; D unclear. The CDR3 is 14 amino acids. Germline V CDR1 and CDR2: SEHNR, FQNEAQ (reference sequence). Between the trimmed V and J ends, which lost 1 base and 6 bases, there was a span of 10 bases.

This rearrangement joins TRBV6-6 to TRBJ2-2; no firm D call. The length of the CDR3 is 13 residues. Trimming took 5 bases from V and 6 from J, leaving 10 bases between them. Germline CDR1 and CDR2: MNHNY and SVGAGI (reference sequence). The CDR3 reads CASSGSVAGELFF. The CDR3 DNA reads as TGTGCCAGCAGTGGCTCGGTGGCCGGGGAGCTGTTTTTT.

The J gene is TRBJ1-3, the V gene TRBV29-1; the D gene is possibly TRBD1 (6 bases). Per the germline V gene, CDR1 is SQVTM and CDR2 is ANQGSEA. This CDR3 spans 13 amino acids. With 5 bases removed from V and 2 bases from J, the gap between germline ends came to 10 bases. The CDR3: CSVTGKAGNTIYF. CDR3 bases: TGCAGCGTTACAGGGAAGGCTGGAAACACCATATATTTT.

The J gene is TRBJ1-1, the V gene TRBV2, with TRBD1 as a possible D gene (6 bases). V lost 8 bases and J 0 bases, leaving 16 bases between the germline ends. CDR1 and CDR2 (germline): SNHLY, FYNNEI. This CDR3 has 15 residues. The chain's CDR3 is CASVGSGVLNTEAFF. The DNA for the CDR3 is TGTGCCAGCGTGGGATCAGGGGTCCTGAACACTGAAGCTTTCTTT.

The CDR3 nucleotides read TGTGCCAGCAGCTTAGAACACATCGGTCGGGACACTGAAGCTTTCTTT. The encoded protein is CASSLEHIGRDTEAFF. The V call is TRBV11-2, the J call TRBJ1-1, with D uncertain. Germline V gene sequence: CDR1 SGHAT, CDR2 FQNNGV. V lost 0 bases, J lost 3 bases, and 14 bases lay in between. The CDR3 contains 16 residues.

This chain links TRBV27 with TRBJ1-5; no firm D call. Per germline, CDR1 MNHEY and CDR2 SMNVEV (reference sequence). Trimming pared 5 bases from V and 3 bases from J, leaving 20 bases between. The CDR3 is 17 residues long. Here the CDR3 DNA reads TGTGCCAGCAGTCCCCTGACTGGGCATGGGAACAATCAGCCCCAGCATTTT. As protein: CASSPLTGHGNNQPQHF.

This chain links TRBV19 with TRBJ2-1; no firm D call. The V gene lost 1 base and the J gene lost 10 bases, with 11 bases spanning the gap. CDR3 length equals 13 residues. In germline, CDR1 is LNHDA, CDR2 SQIVND (reference sequence). The CDR3 is CASSIAETLEQFF. In nucleotides, the CDR3 is TGTGCCAGTAGTATAGCCGAGACTTTAGAGCAGTTCTTC.